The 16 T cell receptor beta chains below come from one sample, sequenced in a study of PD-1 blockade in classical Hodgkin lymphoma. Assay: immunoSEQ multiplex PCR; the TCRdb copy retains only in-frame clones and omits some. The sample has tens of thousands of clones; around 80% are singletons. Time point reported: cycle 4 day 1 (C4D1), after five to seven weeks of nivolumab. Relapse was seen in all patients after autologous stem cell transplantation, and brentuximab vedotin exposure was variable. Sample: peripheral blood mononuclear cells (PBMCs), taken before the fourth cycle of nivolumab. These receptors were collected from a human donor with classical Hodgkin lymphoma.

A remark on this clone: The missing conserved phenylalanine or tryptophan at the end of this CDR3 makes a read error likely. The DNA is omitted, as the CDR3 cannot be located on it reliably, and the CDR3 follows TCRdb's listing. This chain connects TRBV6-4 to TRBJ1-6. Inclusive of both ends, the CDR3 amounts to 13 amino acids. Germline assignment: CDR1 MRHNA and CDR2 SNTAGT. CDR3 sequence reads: CASSGPYYKTRLV.

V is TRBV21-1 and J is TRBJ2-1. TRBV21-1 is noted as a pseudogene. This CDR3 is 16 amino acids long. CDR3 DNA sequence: TGTGCCAGCAGCAAAGGTGAAGTAAGCTCCTACAATGAGCAGTTCTTC. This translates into CASSKGEVSSYNEQFF.

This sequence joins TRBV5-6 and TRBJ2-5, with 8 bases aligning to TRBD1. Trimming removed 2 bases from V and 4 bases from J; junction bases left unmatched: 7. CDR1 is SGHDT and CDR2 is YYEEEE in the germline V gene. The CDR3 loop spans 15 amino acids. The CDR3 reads CASSFGQGATETQYF. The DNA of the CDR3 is TGTGCCAGCAGCTTCGGACAGGGCGCGACAGAGACCCAGTACTTC.

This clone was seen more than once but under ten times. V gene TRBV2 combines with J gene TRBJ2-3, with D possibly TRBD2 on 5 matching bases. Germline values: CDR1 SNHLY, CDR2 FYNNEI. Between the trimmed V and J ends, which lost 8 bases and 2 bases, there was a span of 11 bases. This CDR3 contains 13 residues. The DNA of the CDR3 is TGTGCCAGCCTCCGGGGTTCCACAGATACGCAGTATTTT. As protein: CASLRGSTDTQYF.

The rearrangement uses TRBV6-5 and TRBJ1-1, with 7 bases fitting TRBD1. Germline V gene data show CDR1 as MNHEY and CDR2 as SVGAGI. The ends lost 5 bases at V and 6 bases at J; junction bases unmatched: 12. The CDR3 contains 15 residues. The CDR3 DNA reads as TGTGCCAGCAGTCGACCCCGGGGAGGGGGCCCTGAAGCTTTCTTT. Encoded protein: CASSRPRGGGPEAFF.

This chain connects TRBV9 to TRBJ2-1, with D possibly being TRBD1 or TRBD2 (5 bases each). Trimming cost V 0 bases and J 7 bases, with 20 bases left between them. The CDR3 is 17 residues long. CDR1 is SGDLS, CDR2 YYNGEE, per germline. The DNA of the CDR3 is TGTGCCAGCAGCGTAGGTTTCATTGGGGGTGGTTATAATGAGCAGTTCTTC. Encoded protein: CASSVGFIGGGYNEQFF.

As DNA, the CDR3 is TGTGCCAGCAGCGCCCGACAGGGGGGGGAAAAACTGTTTTTT. Its translation is CASSARQGGEKLFF. The chain carries TRBV9 and TRBJ1-4, with 9 bases that match TRBD1. Germline lookup yields CDR1 SGDLS and CDR2 YYNGEE. Trimming took 3 bases from V and 8 from J; bases not matched to a gene: 5. The CDR3 has 14 amino acids.

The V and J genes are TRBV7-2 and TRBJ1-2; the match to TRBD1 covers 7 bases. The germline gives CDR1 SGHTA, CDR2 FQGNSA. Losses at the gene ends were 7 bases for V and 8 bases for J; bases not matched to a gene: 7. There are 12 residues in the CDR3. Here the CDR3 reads CASTSGTAGYTF. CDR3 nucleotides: TGTGCCAGCACTTCCGGGACAGCAGGCTACACCTTC.

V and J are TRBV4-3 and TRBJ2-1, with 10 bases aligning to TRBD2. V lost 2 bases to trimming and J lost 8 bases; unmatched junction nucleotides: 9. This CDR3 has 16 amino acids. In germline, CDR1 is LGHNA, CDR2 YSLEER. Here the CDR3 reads CASSQSGGAFHHEQFF. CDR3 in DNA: TGCGCCAGCAGCCAAAGCGGGGGGGCCTTTCATCATGAGCAGTTCTTC.

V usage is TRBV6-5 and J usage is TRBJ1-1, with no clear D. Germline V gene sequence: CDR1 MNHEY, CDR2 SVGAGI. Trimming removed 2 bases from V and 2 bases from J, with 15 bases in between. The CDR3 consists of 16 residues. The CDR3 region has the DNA TGTGCCAGCAGTTACCATTCGGAGGGTGTCAACACTGAAGCTTTCTTT. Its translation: CASSYHSEGVNTEAFF.

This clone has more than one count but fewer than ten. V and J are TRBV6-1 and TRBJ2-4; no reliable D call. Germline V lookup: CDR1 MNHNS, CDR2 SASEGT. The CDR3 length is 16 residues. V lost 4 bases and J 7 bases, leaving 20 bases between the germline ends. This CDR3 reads CASSGAEPGLGNIQYF. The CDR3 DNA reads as TGTGCCAGCAGTGGGGCCGAACCCGGATTGGGGAACATTCAGTACTTC.

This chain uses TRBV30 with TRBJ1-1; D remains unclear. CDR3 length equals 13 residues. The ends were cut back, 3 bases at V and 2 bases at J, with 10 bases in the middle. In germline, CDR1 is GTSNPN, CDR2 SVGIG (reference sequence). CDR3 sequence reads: CAWRRTVNTEAFF. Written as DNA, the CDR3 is TGTGCCTGGAGGAGGACGGTAAACACTGAAGCTTTCTTT.

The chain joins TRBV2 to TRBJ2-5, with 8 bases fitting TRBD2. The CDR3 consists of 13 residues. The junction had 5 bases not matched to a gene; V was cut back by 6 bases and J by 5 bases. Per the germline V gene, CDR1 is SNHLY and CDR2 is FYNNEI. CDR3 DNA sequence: TGTGCCAGCAGGGGGACTAGGAGTGAGACCCAGTACTTC. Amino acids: CASRGTRSETQYF.

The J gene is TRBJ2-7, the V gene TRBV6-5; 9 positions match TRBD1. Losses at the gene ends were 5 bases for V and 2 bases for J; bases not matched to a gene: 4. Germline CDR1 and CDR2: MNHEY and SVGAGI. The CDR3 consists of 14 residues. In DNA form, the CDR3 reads TGTGCCAGCAGTCACAGGGGGCTGGCCTACGAGCAGTACTTC. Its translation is CASSHRGLAYEQYF.

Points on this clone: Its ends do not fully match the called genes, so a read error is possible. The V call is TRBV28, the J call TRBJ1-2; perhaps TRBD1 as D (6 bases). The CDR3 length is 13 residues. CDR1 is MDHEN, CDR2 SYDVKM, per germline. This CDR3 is CASSRTGSSGPSF. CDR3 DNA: TGTGCCAGCAGCCGAACAGGGAGCTCAGGGCCCTCCTTC.

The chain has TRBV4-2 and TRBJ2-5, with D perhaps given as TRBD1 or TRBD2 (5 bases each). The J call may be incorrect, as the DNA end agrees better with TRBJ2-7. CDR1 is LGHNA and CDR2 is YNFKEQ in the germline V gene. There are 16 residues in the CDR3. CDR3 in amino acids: CASSQEGRAVAYEQYF. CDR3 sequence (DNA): TGTGCCAGCAGCCAAGAGGGACGGGCGGTAGCCTACGAGCAGTACTTC.